This paragraph reports one TCR beta chain. The antigen is undetermined. The germline gene is not matched at one end of the junction; a read error may be the cause. In germline, CDR1 is SGHNT, CDR2 YENEEA. This CDR3 comprises 12 residues. TCR beta libraries were built from RNA through three nested multiplex PCR rounds using modified ARM-PCR. TCRdb analysed the multiplex PCR reads with MiXCR anew, one entry per CDR3 protein. The sample yields around 8,800 distinct CDR3 sequences, 74% seen once. This sample is part of a study of tumor-infiltrating lymphocytes in glioblastoma multiforme. Study results and limitations: Detected clone frequencies may not reflect cell counts, being RNA-based. TCR plus mutation findings rest on a single glioblastoma patient.

This sequence originates from a male donor with glioblastoma. The sequencing sample was made of brain tumor tissue. The V gene is TRBV11-3, the J gene TRBJ2-3; D might be TRBD1 (6 bases). This chain's CDR3 is CSSILGGDTQYF. The CDR3 bases are TGTTCCAGCATCCTAGGGGGAGATACGCAGTATTTT.